A single sample gave rise to the 11 T cell receptor beta chains below, sequenced in a study of T cell repertoires in ileal Crohn's disease. TCRdb keeps only in-frame clones here, not all; method: immunoSEQ multiplex PCR. Of 3,000 to 3,500 clones in the sample, 80% to 90% are singletons; the top ten hold approximately 2.4%. Documented time point: neoterminal ileum biopsy at postoperative endoscopy, about 6 months after surgery. Sequenced sample: ileal tissue. The receptors come from an adult with Crohn's disease.

The genes are TRBV28 and TRBJ1-2; D might be TRBD1 (5 bases). The CDR3 spans 15 residues. CDR1 is MDHEN, CDR2 SYDVKM, per germline. The V end lost 1 base, the J end lost 5 bases, and 14 bases lay between the germline ends. In DNA form, the CDR3 reads TGTGCCAGCAGTTTATCGGGGGGTAAATTGTATGGCTACACCTTC. Translated, it gives CASSLSGGKLYGYTF.

This sequence joins TRBV9 and TRBJ2-3; D is uncertain. This CDR3 comprises 17 residues. Germline assignment: CDR1 SGDLS and CDR2 YYNGEE. Trimming left V 0 bases short and J 3 bases short, with 17 bases between. The CDR3 nucleotides are TGTGCCAGCAGCGTAGACCCCCCCGGGTCGAGGACAGATACGCAGTATTTT. Protein: CASSVDPPGSRTDTQYF.

Only one count was recorded for this clone. The chain carries TRBV19 and TRBJ2-5; D may match TRBD1 or TRBD2 (6 bases each). Looked up from germline, CDR1 is LNHDA and CDR2 is SQIVND (reference sequence). The CDR3 covers 20 residues. Trimming took off 5 bases at V and 3 bases at J, with 31 bases between the two ends. The CDR3 is CASSSTRGLRTIRLEETQYF. Here the CDR3 DNA reads TGTGCCAGTAGTTCGACGAGGGGGTTACGGACTATCCGGCTGGAAGAGACCCAGTACTTC.

The DNA for the CDR3 is TGCGCCAGCAGTCAATTACCCCGGGGGTTAGACGAGCAGTACTTC. It encodes CASSQLPRGLDEQYF. The chain has TRBV23-1 and TRBJ2-7; D possibly corresponds to TRBD2 (6 bases). TRBV23-1 is recorded as an ORF, its role being uncertain. Deletions cut 1 base from V and 5 bases from J, with 15 bases between. This CDR3 spans 15 amino acids.

This rearrangement joins TRBV5-1 to TRBJ2-1, with 14 bases matching TRBD2. J gave up 9 bases and V 4 bases, and 6 bases lay outside the gene matches. The CDR3 contains 15 residues. Germline V lookup: CDR1 SGHRS, CDR2 YFSETQ. CDR3 loop: CASSDAGTSGSEQFF. The DNA of the CDR3 is TGCGCCAGCAGCGATGCCGGGACTAGCGGGAGTGAGCAGTTCTTC.

The rearrangement uses TRBV5-1 and TRBJ1-2, with D hard to call. V was trimmed by 6 bases and J by 0 bases, leaving 9 bases between them. Looked up from germline, CDR1 is SGHRS and CDR2 is YFSETQ. The CDR3 extends over 13 amino acids. The CDR3 loop reads CASNPQANYGYTF. The CDR3 coding sequence is TGCGCCAGCAACCCACAAGCTAACTATGGCTACACCTTC.

This clone came up a few times. The chain uses TRBV2 and TRBJ2-1, with D unresolved. The V and J ends lost 6 bases and 5 bases respectively, with 8 bases between them. The CDR3 is made up of 12 amino acids. The V gene's germline CDR1 is SNHLY and CDR2 FYNNEI. CDR3 in amino acids: CASRKENNEQFF. In DNA form, the CDR3 reads TGTGCCAGCAGGAAGGAAAACAATGAGCAGTTCTTC.

The chain recombines TRBV5-4 with TRBJ2-1; 7 positions match TRBD1. Per the germline V gene, CDR1 is SGHNT and CDR2 is YYREEE (reference sequence). This CDR3 is built from 14 residues. V trimming: 6 bases; J trimming: 5 bases; junction bases outside the gene matches: 8. CDR3 coding DNA: TGTGCCAGCAACCCACAGGGGACCCACAATGAGCAGTTCTTC. This gives the protein CASNPQGTHNEQFF.

The rearrangement uses TRBV29-1 and TRBJ1-4; 9 nucleotides align to TRBD1. This CDR3 contains 13 residues. The J segment lost 10 bases and the V segment lost 0 bases, leaving 3 bases of the junction unmatched. CDR1 and CDR2 from the germline V gene are SQVTM and ANQGSEA. CDR3: CSVEDGGQGKLFF. The DNA of the CDR3 is TGCAGCGTTGAAGATGGGGGACAGGGAAAACTGTTTTTT.

This chain connects TRBV7-2 to TRBJ2-7; 9 bases fit TRBD1. Trimming took 1 base from V and 4 from J; bases not matched to a gene: 8. This CDR3 comprises 16 residues. CDR1 is SGHTA, CDR2 FQGNSA, per germline. The CDR3 bases are TGTGCCAGCAGCTTAGGTCTCCAGACAGGGGGGTACGAGCAGTACTTC. Translating gives CASSLGLQTGGYEQYF.

This clone was detected only a few times. The chain carries TRBV28 and TRBJ1-1; the match to TRBD1 covers 8 bases. Germline V gives CDR1 MDHEN, CDR2 SYDVKM. The V gene end was trimmed by 6 bases and the J gene end by 4 bases; junction bases not matched to a gene: 7. This CDR3 comprises 14 residues. CDR3 nucleotides: TGTGCCAGCAGGATCAGGGGGCGCGGCACTGAAGCTTTCTTT. Its protein product is CASRIRGRGTEAFF.